Below, 8 T cell receptor beta chains from the same sample are listed, as sequenced in a study of CD4 and CD8 cells across lung adenocarcinoma regions. From the PCR reads, TCRdb called clonotypes with MiXCR, one entry per CDR3 protein. The sample has about 9,600 distinct CDR3 sequences, approximately 49% seen once. Sequenced material: CD4+ T cells from the margin of a lung tumor. These receptors originate from a male donor with lung adenocarcinoma. The CD4 and CD8 labels of this study may be unreliable.

This clonotype was picked up many times. The genes are TRBV27 and TRBJ1-1, with a tentative D call TRBD1 (6 bases). The CDR3 loop spans 13 amino acids. Germline assignment: CDR1 MNHEY and CDR2 SMNVEV (reference sequence). Trimming stripped 3 bases from V and 4 bases from J, with 9 bases between. The CDR3 sequence: CASSFTGTTEAFF. In DNA form, the CDR3 reads TGTGCCAGCAGTTTCACAGGGACCACTGAAGCTTTCTTT.

This chain links TRBV6-1 with TRBJ2-4; TRBD1 matches at 9 bases. The CDR3 loop spans 14 amino acids. Per germline, CDR1 MNHNS and CDR2 SASEGT. V was pared by 0 bases and J by 13 bases, with 7 bases of the junction left unmatched. The CDR3 region is CASSEAGQGLEQYF. The DNA for the CDR3 is TGTGCCAGCAGTGAAGCAGGACAGGGGCTGGAACAGTACTTC.

The chain has TRBV12-3 or TRBV12-4 and TRBJ2-1, with D tentatively TRBD2 (6 bases). This CDR3 comprises 16 residues. V lost 7 bases and J lost 0, with 16 bases in between. CDR3 in amino acids: CASTPSGVLSYNEQFF. The CDR3 region has the DNA TGTGCCAGCACCCCCTCGGGGGTCCTCTCCTACAATGAGCAGTTCTTC.

This chain links TRBV27 with TRBJ2-5, with TRBD2 as a possible D gene (6 bases). The end of the DNA aligns better with TRBJ2-7, so the J call may be wrong. This CDR3 region has 15 residues. In germline, CDR1 is MNHEY, CDR2 SMNVEV (reference sequence). The CDR3 DNA is TGTGCCAGCAGTTTAACCCGGGACTCAACCTACGAGCAGTACTTC. Translating gives CASSLTRDSTYEQYF.

The chain recombines TRBV7-2 with TRBJ2-5; D perhaps matches TRBD2 (6 bases). Germline V gene data show CDR1 as SGHTA and CDR2 as FQGNSA. The CDR3 contains 15 residues. The V and J ends lost 5 bases and 5 bases respectively, with 18 bases between them. The CDR3 sequence is CASSLIRDLGETQYF. In DNA, the CDR3 is TGTGCCAGCAGCCTTATTCGGGACTTGGGGGAGACCCAGTACTTC.

Sample share makes this clonotype large. The gene calls are TRBV6-1 and TRBJ2-5; TRBD2 agrees at 7 bases. The J call may be faulty, since TRBJ2-7 better matches the DNA end. The CDR3 covers 15 residues. The germline V gene has CDR1 MNHNS and CDR2 SASEGT. CDR3 protein: CASSELPGGEYEQYF. The CDR3 coding sequence is TGTGCCAGCAGTGAACTCCCGGGGGGAGAGTACGAGCAGTACTTC.

The chain links TRBV10-2 to TRBJ2-3; D is perhaps TRBD2 (6 bases). Germline V gene lookup returns CDR1 WSHSY and CDR2 SAAADI. Between the trimmed V and J ends, which lost 3 bases and 1 base, there was a span of 8 bases. This CDR3 comprises 14 residues. CDR3 loop: CASSDLARTDTQYF. The CDR3 DNA is TGCGCCAGCAGTGATCTAGCGCGCACAGATACGCAGTATTTT.

This clonotype came up a few times. This CDR3 is CASSLGGSWQETQYF. The DNA for the CDR3 is TGTGCCAGCAGCCTAGGCGGCAGTTGGCAAGAGACCCAGTACTTC. The chain couples TRBV3-1 to TRBJ2-5; D is undetermined. Germline assignment: CDR1 LGHDT and CDR2 YNNKEL (reference sequence). V was pared by 4 bases and J by 2 bases, with 14 bases between. The CDR3 extends over 15 amino acids.